The sequence of this T cell receptor beta chain was determined in a study of T cell clones after liver transplantation. Study context: Immunosuppression withdrawal was tried within 2 years after liver transplantation in this trial. Apart from a few HCV-positive recipients, transplants were for non-autoimmune, non-viral reasons.

CD3+CD4+ and CD3+CD8+ cells were FACS-sorted from thawed unstimulated PBMCs. This clone occurred once. Antigen: not known. Notes on the study in general: Donor-reactive sequences fell more than third party-reactive ones, suggesting partial deletion.

Assay: immunoSEQ multiplex PCR; the TCRdb copy retains only in-frame clones and omits some. The table shows approximately 100,000 clones, with 80% to 85% occurring only once. Sequencing was performed on CD4+ T cells from blood, taken before liver transplant. This TCR came from a human donor who received a liver transplant.

CDR3 in DNA: TGTGCCAGCAGTGAAGTAGGGCGGGGGACCTCCTACGAGCAGTACTTC. Translated: CASSEVGRGTSYEQYF. The V call is TRBV2, the J call TRBJ2-7, with TRBD2 matching 7 bases. Germline values: CDR1 SNHLY, CDR2 FYNNEI. V shed 1 base, J shed 0 bases, and the junction held 6 bases outside the gene matches. The CDR3 spans 16 residues.